Following are 26 T cell receptor beta chains from one sample sequenced in a study of beta chain features in type 1 diabetes (dated 2018 in TCRdb). Libraries were prepared through the immunoSEQ multiplex PCR assay. The entire amount of isolated RNA was reverse transcribed using the High Capacity cDNA Reverse Transcription Kit, so the sequenced TCRB transcripts were expressed ones. TCRdb provides this immuneACCESS table in a form limited to in-frame rearrangements. Some clones are lacking; in checked studies, under half of them reflect an unresolved V gene, and why the rest are absent is not known. The table for this sample lists 310,000 or so clones; approximately 8.2% of them were counted only once. The ten largest clones add up to approximately 0.44% of the sample. Source material: central memory CD4+ T cells from blood. The origin of the receptors is a woman aged 18-35 years in good health.

This clone has just a few counts. This chain links TRBV7-3 with TRBJ1-1; D may be TRBD1 (6 bases). CDR3 length equals 17 residues. V lost 5 bases, J lost 2 bases, and 21 bases lay in between. Germline lookup yields CDR1 SGHTA and CDR2 FQGTGA. The CDR3 DNA follows: TGTGCCAGCAGCCACAACAGGGCCTTGGGAAGTAACACTGAAGCTTTCTTT. Translating gives CASSHNRALGSNTEAFF.

The V gene is TRBV28, the J gene TRBJ1-2, with a possible D match to TRBD1 (6 bases). Trimming pared 8 bases from V and 7 bases from J, leaving 17 bases between. Germline-derived CDR1 and CDR2 are MDHEN and SYDVKM. CDR3 length: 13 amino acids. The CDR3 sequence is CASLLSGAGGYTF. DNA of the CDR3: TGTGCCAGCCTCCTATCGGGGGCAGGTGGCTACACCTTC.

This clone was counted only a few times. The chain joins TRBV5-1 to TRBJ2-7, with 8 nucleotides matching TRBD2. Trimming removed 0 bases from V and 5 bases from J; junction bases left unmatched: 10. The CDR3 extends over 16 amino acids. The germline CDR1 and CDR2 sequences are SGHRS and YFSETQ. The CDR3 coding sequence is TGCGCCAGCAGCTTGGCGACGGGAGGGCCAGACGACGAGCAGTACTTC. This gives the protein CASSLATGGPDDEQYF.

The genes are TRBV21-1 and TRBJ2-3; the table assigns TRBD2, which was not confirmed against the DNA. TRBV21-1 is a listed pseudogene. This CDR3 spans 16 amino acids. CDR3 protein: CASSKGGGSRTDTQYF. The CDR3 coding sequence is TGTGCCAGCAGCAAAGGGGGCGGGAGCCGAACAGATACGCAGTATTTT.

This chain uses TRBV7-8 with TRBJ2-7; 14 bases fit TRBD2. Germline CDR1 and CDR2: SGHVS and FQNEAQ. This CDR3 spans 16 amino acids. V gave up 4 bases and J gave up 2 bases; unmatched junction bases: 4. The CDR3 DNA follows: TGTGCCAGCAGCTCTGGACTAGCGGGAGGCGCCTACGAGCAGTACTTC. Amino acids: CASSSGLAGGAYEQYF. The complete variable domain, with remaining parts taken from reference TRBV7-8 and TRBJ2-7, reads GAGVSQSPRYKVAKRGQDVALRCDPISGHVSLFWYQQALGQGPEFLTYFQNEAQLDKSGLPSDRFFAERPEGSVSTLKIQRTQQEDSAVYLCASSSGLAGGAYEQYFGPGTRLTVT.

V gene TRBV15 combines with J gene TRBJ1-2, with TRBD1 as a possible D gene (6 bases). CDR1 and CDR2 (germline): LNHNV, YYDKDF (reference sequence). This CDR3 region has 14 residues. V was shortened by 0 bases and J by 8 bases, with 13 bases between the two germline ends. CDR3 amino acids: CATSRDTTGDGYTF. The CDR3, as DNA: TGTGCCACCAGCAGAGACACGACAGGCGACGGCTACACCTTC. Combining the CDR3 with reference TRBV15 and TRBJ1-2 gives the whole variable domain DAMVIQNPRYQVTQFGKPVTLSCSQTLNHNVMYWYQQKSSQAPKLLFHYYDKDFNNEADTPDNFQSRRPNTSFCFLDIRSPGLGDTAMYLCATSRDTTGDGYTFGSGTRLTVV.

This clone was detected a few times. The genes are TRBV28 and TRBJ2-7; possibly TRBD2 for D (5 bases). Germline loops: CDR1 MDHEN, CDR2 SYDVKM. The CDR3 is 13 residues long. V lost 10 bases and J lost 4, with 17 bases in between. The CDR3 DNA reads as TGTGCCACCGCTAGCCCGTATGGGTACGAGCAGTACTTC. Translated, it gives CATASPYGYEQYF. Full variable domain (missing parts from reference TRBV28 and TRBJ2-7): DVKVTQSSRYLVKRTGEKVFLECVQDMDHENMFWYRQDPGLGLRLIYFSYDVKMKEKGDIPEGYSVSREKKERFSLILESASTNQTSMYLCATASPYGYEQYFGPGTRLTVT.

This chain connects TRBV11-2 to TRBJ2-5, with 8 bases aligning to TRBD1. V lost 5 bases to trimming and J lost 5 bases; unmatched junction nucleotides: 10. Germline lookup yields CDR1 SGHAT and CDR2 FQNNGV. The CDR3 consists of 15 residues. The CDR3, as DNA: TGTGCCAGCAGCAGAACGACAGGGGTAGGGGAGACCCAGTACTTC. Residues: CASSRTTGVGETQYF. Full variable domain (missing parts from reference TRBV11-2 and TRBJ2-5): EAGVAQSPRYKIIEKRQSVAFWCNPISGHATLYWYQQILGQGPKLLIQFQNNGVVDDSQLPKDRFSAERLKGVDSTLKIQPAKLEDSAVYLCASSRTTGVGETQYFGPGTRLLVL.

This rearrangement joins TRBV7-2 to TRBJ1-5; a possible D gene is TRBD1 (6 bases). Germline lookup yields CDR1 SGHTA and CDR2 FQGNSA. The CDR3 has 13 residues. The V end lost 7 bases, the J end lost 9 bases, and 16 bases lay between the germline ends. The DNA of the CDR3 is TGTGCCAGCACCCAGGGGAGTGGTCGGCCCCAGCATTTT. Protein sequence: CASTQGSGRPQHF.

The chain links TRBV25-1 to TRBJ2-7; D perhaps matches TRBD2 (6 bases). V was cut by 7 bases and J by 6 bases, with 19 bases left in between. CDR1 and CDR2 (germline): MGHDK, SYGVNS. This CDR3 is 14 amino acids long. As DNA, the CDR3 is TGTGCCAGCATCCTTTCGGGAGATTCTTGCGAGCAGTACTTC. Protein sequence: CASILSGDSCEQYF.

V usage is TRBV6-6 and J usage is TRBJ2-1; D ambiguous. The CDR3 loop spans 12 amino acids. Germline V gene sequence: CDR1 MNHNY, CDR2 SVGAGI (reference sequence). The V end was cut by 5 bases, the J end by 5 bases, with 7 bases between. Here the CDR3 reads CASSDWNNEQFF. CDR3 DNA: TGTGCCAGCAGTGACTGGAACAATGAGCAGTTCTTC.

V gene TRBV11-2 combines with J gene TRBJ2-1; tentative D call: TRBD2 (6 bases). The V gene lost 5 bases and the J gene lost 4 bases, with 12 bases spanning the gap. The V gene's germline CDR1 is SGHAT and CDR2 FQNNGV. This CDR3 has 14 amino acids. CDR3 region: CASSPGLGYNEQFF. CDR3 in DNA: TGTGCCAGCAGCCCGGGACTGGGTTACAATGAGCAGTTCTTC.

The chain combines TRBV5-6 with TRBJ2-7, with D maybe TRBD2 (5 bases). Germline V gene data show CDR1 as SGHDT and CDR2 as YYEEEE. The CDR3 is 15 residues long. Trimming removed 1 base at V and 2 bases at J, with 13 bases between. The CDR3 protein is CASSLFPAVAYEQYF. The CDR3 DNA follows: TGTGCCAGCAGCTTGTTTCCAGCGGTAGCCTACGAGCAGTACTTC. Complete variable domain (other parts from reference TRBV5-6 and TRBJ2-7): DAGVTQSPTHLIKTRGQQVTLRCSPKSGHDTVSWYQQALGQGPQFIFQYYEEEERQRGNFPDRFSGHQFPNYSSELNVNALLLGDSALYLCASSLFPAVAYEQYFGPGTRLTVT.

This clone was seen ten or more times. This chain uses TRBV28 with TRBJ2-3, with 7 bases that match TRBD2. Germline CDR1 and CDR2: MDHEN and SYDVKM. With 2 bases clipped from V and 2 bases from J, the junction kept 4 bases outside the gene matches. This CDR3 region has 15 residues. Here the CDR3 reads CASSLLAALTDTQYF. In nucleotides, the CDR3 is TGTGCCAGCAGTTTACTAGCGGCCCTCACAGATACGCAGTATTTT. Variable domain in full (rest from reference TRBV28 and TRBJ2-3): DVKVTQSSRYLVKRTGEKVFLECVQDMDHENMFWYRQDPGLGLRLIYFSYDVKMKEKGDIPEGYSVSREKKERFSLILESASTNQTSMYLCASSLLAALTDTQYFGPGTRLTVL.

At least ten counts were recorded for this clone. The chain uses TRBV11-2 and TRBJ2-4, with D uncertain. Germline V gene sequence: CDR1 SGHAT, CDR2 FQNNGV. Trimming took 6 bases from V and 3 from J, leaving 18 bases between them. The CDR3 covers 16 residues. The CDR3 DNA reads TGTGCCAGCAGGGCCCAGTATACCCCCTTCAAAAACATTCAGTACTTC. Amino acid sequence: CASRAQYTPFKNIQYF.

The chain uses TRBV18 and TRBJ1-1; 7 bases match TRBD1. J gave up 1 base and V 4 bases, and 3 bases lay outside the gene matches. Germline CDR1 KGHSH, CDR2 LQKENI. The CDR3 sequence is 14 residues long. The CDR3 DNA follows: TGTGCCAGCTCACGACAGGGACAGAACACTGAAGCTTTCTTT. As protein: CASSRQGQNTEAFF.

DNA for the CDR3: TGTGCCAGCAGCTTATTGGTACGGGCCGGGGAGCTGTTTTTT. Protein: CASSLLVRAGELFF. The chain carries TRBV7-9 and TRBJ2-2; no firm D call. Trimming shortened V by 2 bases and J by 6 bases, and 10 bases separated the two germline ends. There are 14 residues in the CDR3. Germline V gives CDR1 SEHNR, CDR2 FQNEAQ (reference sequence).

This rearrangement joins TRBV7-2 to TRBJ2-7; 8 nucleotides line up with TRBD2. The CDR3 is 15 amino acids. CDR1 is SGHTA and CDR2 is FQGNSA in the germline V gene. V gave up 5 bases and J gave up 3 bases; unmatched junction bases: 9. The CDR3 DNA reads as TGTGCCAGCAGCCAATCTATAACTAGCGGCTACGAGCAGTACTTC. Its translation: CASSQSITSGYEQYF.

The chain employs TRBV4-2 and TRBJ2-1; a possible D gene is TRBD2 (5 bases). V was trimmed by 0 bases and J by 0 bases, leaving 12 bases between them. The germline V gene encodes CDR1 LGHNA and CDR2 YNFKEQ. CDR3 length: 17 amino acids. CDR3 amino acids: CASSQDPSRSSYNEQFF. As DNA, the CDR3 is TGTGCCAGCAGCCAAGATCCTAGCAGGAGCTCCTACAATGAGCAGTTCTTC.

The genes are TRBV7-3 and TRBJ2-1; perhaps TRBD2 as D (6 bases). V was pared by 0 bases and J by 6 bases, with 12 bases between. Germline CDR1 SGHTA, CDR2 FQGTGA. The CDR3 is 15 amino acids. CDR3 in amino acids: CASSLTKTSFNEQFF. Here the CDR3 DNA reads TGTGCCAGCAGCTTAACTAAGACTAGTTTCAATGAGCAGTTCTTC.

This clone was seen ten or more times. The chain carries TRBV7-2 and TRBJ1-4, with a weak D call TRBD1 (6 bases). V shed 0 bases and J shed 7 bases, with 12 bases lying between them. Germline loops: CDR1 SGHTA, CDR2 FQGNSA. CDR3 length: 15 residues. The CDR3 sequence: CASSLAHGGGEKLFF. Here the CDR3 DNA reads TGTGCCAGCAGCTTAGCGCATGGGGGCGGTGAAAAACTGTTTTTT.

This chain joins TRBV19 and TRBJ2-1; tentatively, D is TRBD1 or TRBD2 (5 bases each). Trimming stripped 5 bases from V and 4 bases from J, with 15 bases between. The germline CDR1 and CDR2 sequences are LNHDA and SQIVND (reference sequence). The CDR3 is made up of 15 amino acids. This chain's CDR3 is CASSSGPRLYNEQFF. Written as DNA, the CDR3 is TGTGCCAGTAGTTCGGGGCCGCGACTTTACAATGAGCAGTTCTTC.

This chain joins TRBV29-1 and TRBJ1-5; the D is unclear. CDR1 is SQVTM and CDR2 is ANQGSEA in the germline V gene. This CDR3 comprises 12 residues. Trimming cost V 6 bases and J 4 bases, with 10 bases left between them. The CDR3 is CSVRPENQPQHF. The CDR3 nucleotides read TGCAGCGTGAGACCAGAGAATCAGCCCCAGCATTTT.

The V call is TRBV5-1, the J call TRBJ2-3, with 8 positions matching TRBD1. The germline V gene has CDR1 SGHRS and CDR2 YFSETQ. J lost 5 bases, V lost 3 bases, and 5 bases had no gene match. The CDR3 covers 14 residues. In DNA, the CDR3 is TGCGCCAGCAGCTCGCAGGGGGCGAGAGATACGCAGTATTTT. Its protein product is CASSSQGARDTQYF.

This clone turned up a few times. The rearrangement uses TRBV14 and TRBJ2-7, with unresolved D. This CDR3 contains 14 residues. V shed 0 bases and J shed 6 bases, with 12 bases lying between them. The V gene's germline CDR1 is SGHDN and CDR2 FVKESK. CDR3 in DNA: TGTGCCAGCAGCCAAGATCGGTCCGCCACCGAGCAGTACTTC. Translated: CASSQDRSATEQYF.

CDR3 DNA sequence: TGTGCCAGCAGTTACCCCAGCTCGGGTGAAGCTTTCTTT. Translating gives CASSYPSSGEAFF. The chain uses TRBV6-5 and TRBJ1-1; D is uncertain. Germline CDR1 and CDR2: MNHEY and SVGAGI. Trimming stripped 2 bases from V and 7 bases from J, with 11 bases between. The CDR3 sequence is 13 residues long.